Listed here are 4 T cell receptor beta chains from one sample, sequenced in a study of T cell responses to AZD1222 COVID-19 vaccine. Assay used: immunoSEQ multiplex PCR; TCRdb lists only in-frame clones, some missing. This sample has 140,000 or so clones, with 80% to 95% found just once. Source: peripheral blood, taken 28 days after the second AZD1222 dose. The receptor source for this set is an adult who received the AZD1222 COVID-19 vaccine.

This rearrangement joins TRBV5-6 to TRBJ2-3, with D possibly being TRBD1 (5 bases). The V gene lost 2 bases and the J gene lost 8 bases, with 9 bases spanning the gap. The CDR3 extends over 12 amino acids. Germline V gene lookup returns CDR1 SGHDT and CDR2 YYEEEE. CDR3 DNA sequence: TGTGCCAGCAGCTTCCAGGGTCCTACGCAGTATTTT. This encodes CASSFQGPTQYF.

The gene calls are TRBV11-2 and TRBJ2-7; D not certain. The V gene's germline CDR1 is SGHAT and CDR2 FQNNGV. The ends were cut back, 1 base at V and 2 bases at J, with 6 bases in the middle. The CDR3 covers 13 residues. The CDR3 loop reads CASSLGRTYEQYF. The CDR3 coding sequence is TGTGCCAGCAGCTTAGGACGGACCTACGAGCAGTACTTC.

The gene calls are TRBV2 and TRBJ1-1; D gene ambiguous. V was cut by 5 bases and J by 0 bases, with 7 bases left in between. The CDR3 runs to 13 residues. CDR1 is SNHLY and CDR2 is FYNNEI in the germline V gene. The CDR3 bases are TGTGCCAGCAGTCCGAGGGTGAACACTGAAGCTTTCTTT. Its translation: CASSPRVNTEAFF.

This clone has a single count. V gene TRBV9 combines with J gene TRBJ2-6; D is unclear. The length of the CDR3 is 13 residues. Per germline, CDR1 SGDLS and CDR2 YYNGEE. V lost 1 base, J lost 1 base, and 0 bases lay in between. The CDR3 bases are TGTGCCAGCAGCGTATCTGGGGCCAACGTCCTGACTTTC. This codes for CASSVSGANVLTF.